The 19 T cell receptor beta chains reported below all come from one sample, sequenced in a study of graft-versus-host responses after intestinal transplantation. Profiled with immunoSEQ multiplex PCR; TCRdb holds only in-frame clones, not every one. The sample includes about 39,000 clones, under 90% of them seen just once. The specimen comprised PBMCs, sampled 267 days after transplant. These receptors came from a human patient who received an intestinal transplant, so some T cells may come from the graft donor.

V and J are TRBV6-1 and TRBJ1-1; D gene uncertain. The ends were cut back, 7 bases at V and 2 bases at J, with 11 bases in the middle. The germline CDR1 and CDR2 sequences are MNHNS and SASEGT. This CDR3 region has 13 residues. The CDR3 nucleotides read TGTGCCAGCAAGTCGGGGAGAAACACTGAAGCTTTCTTT. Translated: CASKSGRNTEAFF.

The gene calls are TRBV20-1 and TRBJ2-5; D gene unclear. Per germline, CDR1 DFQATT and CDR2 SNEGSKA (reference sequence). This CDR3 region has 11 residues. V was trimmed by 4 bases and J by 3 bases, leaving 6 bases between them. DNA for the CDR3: TGCAGTGCTACCCCGAAAGAGACCCAGTACTTC. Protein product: CSATPKETQYF.

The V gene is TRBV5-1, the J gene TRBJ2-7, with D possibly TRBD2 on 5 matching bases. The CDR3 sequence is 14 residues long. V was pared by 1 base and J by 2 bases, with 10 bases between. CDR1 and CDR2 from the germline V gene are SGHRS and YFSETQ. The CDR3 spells CASSLIGETYEQYF. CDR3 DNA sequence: TGCGCCAGCAGCTTGATCGGGGAGACCTACGAGCAGTACTTC.

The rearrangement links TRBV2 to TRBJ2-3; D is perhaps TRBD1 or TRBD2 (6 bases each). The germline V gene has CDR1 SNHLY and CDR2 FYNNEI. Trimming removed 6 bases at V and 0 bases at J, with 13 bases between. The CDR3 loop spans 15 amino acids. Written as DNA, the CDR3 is TGTGCCAGCAGCGGCGGGACACCCAGCACAGATACGCAGTATTTT. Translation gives CASSGGTPSTDTQYF. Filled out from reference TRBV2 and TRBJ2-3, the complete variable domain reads EPEVTQTPSHQVTQMGQEVILRCVPISNHLYFYWYRQILGQKVEFLVSFYNNEISEKSEIFDDQFSVERPDGSNFTLKIRSTKLEDSAMYFCASSGGTPSTDTQYFGPGTRLTVL.

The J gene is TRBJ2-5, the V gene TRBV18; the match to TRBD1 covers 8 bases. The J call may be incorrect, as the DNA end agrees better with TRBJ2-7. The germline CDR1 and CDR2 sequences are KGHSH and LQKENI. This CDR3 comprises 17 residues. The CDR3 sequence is CASSPPGGQGPSYEQYF. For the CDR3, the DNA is TGTGCCAGCTCACCACCGGGCGGACAGGGTCCCTCCTACGAGCAGTACTTC.

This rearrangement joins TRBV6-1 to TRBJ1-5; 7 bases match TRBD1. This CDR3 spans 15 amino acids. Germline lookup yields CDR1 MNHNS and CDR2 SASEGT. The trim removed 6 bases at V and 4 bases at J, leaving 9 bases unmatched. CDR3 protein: CASRKGQRLNQPQHF. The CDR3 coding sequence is TGTGCCAGCAGGAAGGGACAGCGTCTTAATCAGCCCCAGCATTTT.

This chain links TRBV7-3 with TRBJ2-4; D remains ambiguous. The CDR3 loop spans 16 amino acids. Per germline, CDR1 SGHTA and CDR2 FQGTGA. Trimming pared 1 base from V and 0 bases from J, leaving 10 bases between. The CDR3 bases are TGTGCCAGCAGCTTAAGATGCCCCTTAGCCAAAAACATTCAGTACTTC. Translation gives CASSLRCPLAKNIQYF. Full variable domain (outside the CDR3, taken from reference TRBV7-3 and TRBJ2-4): GAGVSQTPSNKVTEKGKYVELRCDPISGHTALYWYRQSLGQGPEFLIYFQGTGAADDSGLPNDRFFAVRPEGSVSTLKIQRTERGDSAVYLCASSLRCPLAKNIQYFGAGTRLSVL.

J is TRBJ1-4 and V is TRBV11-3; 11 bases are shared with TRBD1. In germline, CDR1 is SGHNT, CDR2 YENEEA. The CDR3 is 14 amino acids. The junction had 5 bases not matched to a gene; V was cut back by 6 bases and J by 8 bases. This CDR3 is CASSPDRGREKLFF. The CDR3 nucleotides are TGTGCCAGCAGTCCGGACAGGGGGCGCGAAAAACTGTTTTTT.

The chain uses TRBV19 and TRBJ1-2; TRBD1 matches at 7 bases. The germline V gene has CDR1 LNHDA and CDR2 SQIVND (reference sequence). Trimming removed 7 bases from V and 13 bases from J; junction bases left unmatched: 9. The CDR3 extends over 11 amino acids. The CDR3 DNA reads TGTGCCAGTACCACAGGGGAGATCCCCACCTTC. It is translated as CASTTGEIPTF.

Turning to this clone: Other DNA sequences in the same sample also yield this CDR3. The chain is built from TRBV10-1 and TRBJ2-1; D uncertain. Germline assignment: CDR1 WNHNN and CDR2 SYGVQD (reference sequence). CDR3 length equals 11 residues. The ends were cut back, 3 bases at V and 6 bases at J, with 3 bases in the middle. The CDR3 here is CASSDGNEQFF. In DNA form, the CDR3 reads TGCGCCAGCAGTGATGGCAATGAGCAGTTCTTC.

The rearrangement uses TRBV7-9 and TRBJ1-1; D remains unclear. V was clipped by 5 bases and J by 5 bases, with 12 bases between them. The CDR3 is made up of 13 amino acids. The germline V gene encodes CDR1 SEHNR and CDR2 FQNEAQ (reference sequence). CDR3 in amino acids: CASSPQGPTEAFF. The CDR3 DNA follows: TGTGCCAGCAGCCCGCAAGGGCCAACTGAAGCTTTCTTT.

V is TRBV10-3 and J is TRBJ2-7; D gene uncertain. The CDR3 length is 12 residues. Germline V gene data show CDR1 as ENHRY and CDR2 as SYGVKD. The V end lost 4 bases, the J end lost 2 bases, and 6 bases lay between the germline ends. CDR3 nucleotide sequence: TGTGCCATCAGTGGAACCGCCTACGAGCAGTACTTC. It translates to CAISGTAYEQYF.

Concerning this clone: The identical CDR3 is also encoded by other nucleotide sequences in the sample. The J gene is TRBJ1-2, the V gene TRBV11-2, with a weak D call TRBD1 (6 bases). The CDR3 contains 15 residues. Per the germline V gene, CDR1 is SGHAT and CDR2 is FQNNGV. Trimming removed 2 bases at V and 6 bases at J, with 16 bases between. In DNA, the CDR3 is TGTGCCAGCAGCTTAACCCGAACAGGGAAGGATGGCTACACCTTC. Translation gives CASSLTRTGKDGYTF.

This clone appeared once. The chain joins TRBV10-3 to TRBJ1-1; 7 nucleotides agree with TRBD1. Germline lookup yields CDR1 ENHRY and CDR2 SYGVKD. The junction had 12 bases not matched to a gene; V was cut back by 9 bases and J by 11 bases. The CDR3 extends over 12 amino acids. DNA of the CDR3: TGTGCCATTCTGGGGAATACAGGGGAGGCTTTCTTT. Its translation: CAILGNTGEAFF.

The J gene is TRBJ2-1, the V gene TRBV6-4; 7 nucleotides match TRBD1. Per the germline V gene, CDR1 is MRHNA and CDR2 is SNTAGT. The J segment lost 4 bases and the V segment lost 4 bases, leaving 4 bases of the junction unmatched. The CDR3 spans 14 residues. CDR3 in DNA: TGTGCCAGCAGTGTAACGGGACAGTACAATGAGCAGTTCTTC. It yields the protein CASSVTGQYNEQFF.

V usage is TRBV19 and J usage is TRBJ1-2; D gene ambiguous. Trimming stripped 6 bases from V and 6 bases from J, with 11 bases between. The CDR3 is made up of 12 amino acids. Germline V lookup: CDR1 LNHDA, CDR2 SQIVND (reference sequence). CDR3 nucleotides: TGTGCCAGTAGATACAGCTGGGATGGCTACACCTTC. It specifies CASRYSWDGYTF.

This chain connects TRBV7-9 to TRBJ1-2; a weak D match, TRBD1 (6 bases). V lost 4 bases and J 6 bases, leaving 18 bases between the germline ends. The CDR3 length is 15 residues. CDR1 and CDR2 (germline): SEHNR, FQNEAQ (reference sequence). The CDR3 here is CASSSPDRPQDGYTF. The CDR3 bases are TGTGCCAGCAGCTCCCCAGACAGGCCCCAGGATGGCTACACCTTC.

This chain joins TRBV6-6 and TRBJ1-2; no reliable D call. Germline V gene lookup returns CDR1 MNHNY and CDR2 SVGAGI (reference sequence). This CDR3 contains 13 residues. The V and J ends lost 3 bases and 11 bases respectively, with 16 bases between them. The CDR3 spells CASSYTSPPTYTF. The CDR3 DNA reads TGTGCCAGCAGTTATACCTCACCACCAACTTACACCTTC.

In DNA form, the CDR3 reads TGTGCCAGCAGTGATGGGGGAGGAGGTTACAATGAGCAGTTCTTC. Protein product: CASSDGGGGYNEQFF. The chain uses TRBV25-1 and TRBJ2-1, with TRBD2 as a possible D gene (6 bases). The germline gives CDR1 MGHDK, CDR2 SYGVNS. CDR3 length equals 15 residues. V gave up 3 bases and J gave up 4 bases, with 13 bases separating them.